The clone carrying this T cell receptor beta chain was seen only a few times. Its antigen remains unknown. Produced via immunoSEQ multiplex PCR; TCRdb's table is partial and in-frame only. This sample has about 18,000 clones, with 77% found just once. The data are from a study of CD4 T cells in relation to SARS-CoV-2 and coronaviruses. The ends lost 10 bases at V and 2 bases at J; junction bases unmatched: 4. The CDR3 is 12 residues long. Germline values: CDR1 ENHRY, CDR2 SYGVKD. CD4+ T cells from unexposed donors were obtained before the COVID-19 pandemic (2011-2018). Isolation of CD4+ T cells took place after around 11 days in culture.

The chain has TRBV10-3 and TRBJ1-1, with TRBD1 matching 7 bases. The sample comprised CD4+ T cells from PBMCs, cultured in vitro. This TCR was recovered from a human donor in good health. The CDR3 region has the DNA TGTGCCACCGGGACAGACAACACTGAAGCTTTCTTT. Residues: CATGTDNTEAFF.